A selection of T cell receptor beta chains follows, all from one sample in a study of beta chain features in type 1 diabetes. Repertoires were generated with immunoSEQ multiplex PCR, while TCRdb's copy carries only in-frame clones and drops some. The sample carries hundreds of thousands of clones, 30% recorded once. Sequenced material: naive CD4+ T cells from blood. The receptor set was obtained from a man younger than 30 in good health. The conserved cysteine and the conserved F or W are not part of the CDR3 here.

v_call cdr3_aa
TRBV4-1 ASSLQEGSGGQY
TRBV5-4 ASSQGTSGGYKETQY
TRBV25-1 ASSAARRAEETQY
TRBV19 ASSPGQGRLTEKLF
TRBV14 ASSQGLGDEQF
TRBV2 ASRDGEGAEAF
TRBV30 AWSVYRGYT
TRBV30 AWAQGYRQPQH
TRBV5-6 ASSLDRYNEQF
TRBV4-1 ASSFPGQINYEQY
TRBV20-1 SAWITGELF
TRBV10-3 AISGGTGDQTQY
TRBV25-1 ASGWTSGRLV
TRBV30 AWSVSPGGESDTQY
TRBV5-1 ASSLVVTTSTDTQY
TRBV5-4 ASSEGLDPRNEQF
TRBV4-1 ASSQDGFYGTDTQY
TRBV13 ASSPTRDRGWQPQH
TRBV7-2 ASTYVNEQF
TRBV30 AWSVGTHTEAF
TRBV12-5 ASGSGYGELF
TRBV30 AWSDSRNQPQH
TRBV2 ASSTDTYEQY
TRBV6-5 AIRRNYGYT
TRBV4-2 ASSQDFGGGPETQY
TRBV30 AWEHGGNEKLF
TRBV30 AWSSGLEQPQH
TRBV5-1 ASTQTFPGGTEQY
TRBV5-4 ASSVGQGEETQY